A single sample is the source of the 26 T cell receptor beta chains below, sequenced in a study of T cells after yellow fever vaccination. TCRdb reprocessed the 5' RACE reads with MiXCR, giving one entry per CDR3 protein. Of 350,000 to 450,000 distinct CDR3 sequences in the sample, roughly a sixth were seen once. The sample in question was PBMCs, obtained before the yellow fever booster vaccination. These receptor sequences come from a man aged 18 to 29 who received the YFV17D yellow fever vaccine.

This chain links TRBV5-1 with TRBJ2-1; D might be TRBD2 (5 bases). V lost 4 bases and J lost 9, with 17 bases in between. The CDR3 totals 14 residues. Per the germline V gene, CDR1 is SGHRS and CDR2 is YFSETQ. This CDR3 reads CASSVAEAVGEQFF. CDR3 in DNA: TGCGCCAGCAGCGTGGCCGAAGCGGTGGGTGAGCAGTTCTTC.

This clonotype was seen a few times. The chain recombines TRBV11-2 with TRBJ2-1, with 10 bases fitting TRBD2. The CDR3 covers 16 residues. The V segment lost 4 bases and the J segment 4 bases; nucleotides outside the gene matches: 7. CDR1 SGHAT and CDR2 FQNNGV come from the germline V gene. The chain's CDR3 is CASSSIRGLAYNEQFF. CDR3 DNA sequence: TGTGCCAGCAGCTCAATTCGGGGACTAGCGTACAATGAGCAGTTCTTC.

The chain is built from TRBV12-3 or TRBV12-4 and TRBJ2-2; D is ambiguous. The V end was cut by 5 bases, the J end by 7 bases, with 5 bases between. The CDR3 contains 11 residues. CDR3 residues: CASSGNGELFF. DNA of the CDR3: TGTGCCAGCAGTGGAAACGGGGAGCTGTTTTTT.

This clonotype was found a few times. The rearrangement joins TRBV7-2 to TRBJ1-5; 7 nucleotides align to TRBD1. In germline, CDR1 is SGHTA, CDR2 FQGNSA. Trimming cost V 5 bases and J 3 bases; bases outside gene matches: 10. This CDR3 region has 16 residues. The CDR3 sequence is CASSLGDRAANQPQHF. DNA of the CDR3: TGTGCCAGCAGCCTGGGGGACAGAGCGGCCAATCAGCCCCAGCATTTT.

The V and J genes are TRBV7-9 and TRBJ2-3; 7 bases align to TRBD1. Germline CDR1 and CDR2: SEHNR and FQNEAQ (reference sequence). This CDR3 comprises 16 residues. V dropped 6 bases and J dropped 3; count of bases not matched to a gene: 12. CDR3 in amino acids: CASRPWTGTATDTQYF. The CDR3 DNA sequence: TGTGCCAGCAGGCCCTGGACCGGGACAGCGACAGATACGCAGTATTTT.

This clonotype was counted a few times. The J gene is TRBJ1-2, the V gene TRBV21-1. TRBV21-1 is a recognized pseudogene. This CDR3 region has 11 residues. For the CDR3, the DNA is TGTGCCAGCAGCCTCCCCTATGGCTACACCTTC. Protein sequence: CASSLPYGYTF.

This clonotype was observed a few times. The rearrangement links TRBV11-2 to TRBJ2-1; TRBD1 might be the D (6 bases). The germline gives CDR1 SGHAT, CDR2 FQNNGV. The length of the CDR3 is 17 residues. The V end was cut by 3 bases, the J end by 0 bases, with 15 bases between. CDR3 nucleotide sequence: TGTGCCAGCAGCTTCGTAGGACAGATCAACTCCTACAATGAGCAGTTCTTC. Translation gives CASSFVGQINSYNEQFF.

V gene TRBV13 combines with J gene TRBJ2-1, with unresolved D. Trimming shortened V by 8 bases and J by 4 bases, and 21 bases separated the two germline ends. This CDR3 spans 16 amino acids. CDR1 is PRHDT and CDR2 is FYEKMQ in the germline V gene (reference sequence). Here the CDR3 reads CASQGEKGEKYNEQFF. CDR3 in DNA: TGTGCCAGCCAAGGAGAGAAGGGCGAAAAATACAATGAGCAGTTCTTC.

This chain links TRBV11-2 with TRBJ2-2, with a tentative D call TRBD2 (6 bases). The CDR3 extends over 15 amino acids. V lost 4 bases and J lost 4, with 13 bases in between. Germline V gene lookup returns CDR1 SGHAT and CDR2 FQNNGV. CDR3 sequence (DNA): TGTGCCAGCAGCTCCCTTTTGGGGGGCACCGGGGAGCTGTTTTTT. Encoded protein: CASSSLLGGTGELFF.

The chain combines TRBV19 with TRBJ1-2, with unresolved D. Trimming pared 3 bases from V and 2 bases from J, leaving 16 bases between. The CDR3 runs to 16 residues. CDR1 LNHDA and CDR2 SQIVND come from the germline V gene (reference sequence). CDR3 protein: CASSISMGLGNYGYTF. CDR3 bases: TGTGCCAGTAGTATTTCGATGGGATTGGGGAACTATGGCTACACCTTC.

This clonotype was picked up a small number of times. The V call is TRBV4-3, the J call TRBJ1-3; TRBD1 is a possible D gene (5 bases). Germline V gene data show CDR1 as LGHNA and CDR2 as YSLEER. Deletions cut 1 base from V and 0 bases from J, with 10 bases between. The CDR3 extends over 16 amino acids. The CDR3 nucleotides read TGCGCCAGCAGCCAAGTTCAGGACATCTCTGGAAACACCATATATTTT. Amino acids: CASSQVQDISGNTIYF.

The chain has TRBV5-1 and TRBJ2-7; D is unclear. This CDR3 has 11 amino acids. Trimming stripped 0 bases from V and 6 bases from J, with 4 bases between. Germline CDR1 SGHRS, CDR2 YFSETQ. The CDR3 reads CASSLEAEQYF. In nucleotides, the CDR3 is TGCGCCAGCAGCTTGGAGGCCGAGCAGTACTTC.

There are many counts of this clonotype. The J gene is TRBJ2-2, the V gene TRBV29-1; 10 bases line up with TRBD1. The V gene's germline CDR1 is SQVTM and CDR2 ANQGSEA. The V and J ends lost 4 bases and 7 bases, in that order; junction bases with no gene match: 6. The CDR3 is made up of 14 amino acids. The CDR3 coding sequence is TGCAGCGTTGGGGACAGGGGTTCAGGCGGGGAGCTGTTTTTT. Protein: CSVGDRGSGGELFF.

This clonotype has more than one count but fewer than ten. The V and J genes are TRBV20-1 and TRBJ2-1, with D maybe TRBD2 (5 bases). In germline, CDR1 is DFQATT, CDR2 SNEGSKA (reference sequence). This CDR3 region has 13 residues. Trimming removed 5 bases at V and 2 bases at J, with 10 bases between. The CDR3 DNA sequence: TGCAGTGCTGGCCTAGCAGCCTACAATGAGCAGTTCTTC. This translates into CSAGLAAYNEQFF.

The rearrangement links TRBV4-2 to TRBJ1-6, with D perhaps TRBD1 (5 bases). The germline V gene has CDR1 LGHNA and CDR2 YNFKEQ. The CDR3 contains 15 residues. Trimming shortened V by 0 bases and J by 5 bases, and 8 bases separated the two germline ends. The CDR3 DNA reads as TGTGCCAGCAGCCAAGAAGAGACAGATAATTCACCCCTCCACTTT. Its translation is CASSQEETDNSPLHF.

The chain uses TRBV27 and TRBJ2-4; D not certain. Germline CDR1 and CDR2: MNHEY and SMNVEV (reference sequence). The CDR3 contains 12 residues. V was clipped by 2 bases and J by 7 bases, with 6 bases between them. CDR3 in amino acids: CASSLPGNIQYF. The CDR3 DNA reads TGTGCCAGCAGTTTACCGGGTAACATTCAGTACTTC.

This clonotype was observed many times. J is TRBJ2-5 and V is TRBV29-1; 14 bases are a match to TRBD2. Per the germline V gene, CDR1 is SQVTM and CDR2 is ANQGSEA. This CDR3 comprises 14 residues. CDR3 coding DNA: TGCGGTGTATCCGGGACTAGCGGGAGAGAGACCCAGTACTTC. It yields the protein CGVSGTSGRETQYF.

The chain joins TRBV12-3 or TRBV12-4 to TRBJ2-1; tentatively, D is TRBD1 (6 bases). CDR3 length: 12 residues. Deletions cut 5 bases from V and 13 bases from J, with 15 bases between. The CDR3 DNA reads TGTGCCAGCAGTCCCGACAGGCTAAATCAGTTCTTC. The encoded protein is CASSPDRLNQFF.

Written as DNA, the CDR3 is TGTGCCAGCAGCTCCAGGGGTTCGGCAGATACGCAGTATTTT. This translates into CASSSRGSADTQYF. The V and J genes are TRBV5-4 and TRBJ2-3, with a possible D match to TRBD1 (6 bases). The V gene lost 3 bases and the J gene lost 4 bases, with 12 bases spanning the gap. In germline, CDR1 is SGHNT, CDR2 YYREEE (reference sequence). The CDR3 runs to 14 residues.

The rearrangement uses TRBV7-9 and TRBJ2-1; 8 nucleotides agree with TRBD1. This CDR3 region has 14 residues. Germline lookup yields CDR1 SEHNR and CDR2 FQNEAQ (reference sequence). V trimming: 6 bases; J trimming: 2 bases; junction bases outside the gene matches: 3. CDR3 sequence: CASRRDRTYNEQFF. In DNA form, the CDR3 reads TGTGCCAGCAGACGGGACAGGACCTACAATGAGCAGTTCTTC.

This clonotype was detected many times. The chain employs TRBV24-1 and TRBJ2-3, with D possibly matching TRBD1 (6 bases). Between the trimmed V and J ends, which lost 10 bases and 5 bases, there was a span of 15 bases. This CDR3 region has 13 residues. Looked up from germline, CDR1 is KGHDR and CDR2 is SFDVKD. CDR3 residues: CATGWGQGDTQYF. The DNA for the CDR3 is TGTGCCACGGGCTGGGGGCAGGGAGATACGCAGTATTTT.

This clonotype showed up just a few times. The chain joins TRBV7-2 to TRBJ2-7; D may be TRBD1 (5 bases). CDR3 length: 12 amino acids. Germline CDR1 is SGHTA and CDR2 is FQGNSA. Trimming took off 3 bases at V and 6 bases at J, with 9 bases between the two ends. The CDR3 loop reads CASSFAGREQYV. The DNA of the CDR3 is TGTGCCAGCAGCTTCGCAGGGCGCGAGCAGTACGTC.

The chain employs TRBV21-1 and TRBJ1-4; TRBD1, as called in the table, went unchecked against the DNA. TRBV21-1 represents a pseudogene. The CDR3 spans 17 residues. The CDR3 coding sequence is TGTGCCAGCAGCAAAAATCCAGTGCGGGACAGGGATGAAAAACTGTTTTTT. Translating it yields CASSKNPVRDRDEKLFF.

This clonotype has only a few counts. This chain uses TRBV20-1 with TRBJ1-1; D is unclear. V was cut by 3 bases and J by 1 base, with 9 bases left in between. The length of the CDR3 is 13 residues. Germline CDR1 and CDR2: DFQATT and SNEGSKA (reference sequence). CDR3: CSASAVTNTEAFF. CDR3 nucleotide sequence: TGCAGTGCTAGTGCGGTTACGAACACTGAAGCTTTCTTT.

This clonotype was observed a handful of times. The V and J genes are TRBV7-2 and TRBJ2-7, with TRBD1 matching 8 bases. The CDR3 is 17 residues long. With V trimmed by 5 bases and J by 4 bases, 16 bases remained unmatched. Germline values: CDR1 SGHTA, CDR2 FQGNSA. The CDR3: CASSLSPGQGPNYEQYF. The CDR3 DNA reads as TGTGCCAGCAGCCTTTCCCCCGGACAGGGCCCCAATTACGAGCAGTACTTC.

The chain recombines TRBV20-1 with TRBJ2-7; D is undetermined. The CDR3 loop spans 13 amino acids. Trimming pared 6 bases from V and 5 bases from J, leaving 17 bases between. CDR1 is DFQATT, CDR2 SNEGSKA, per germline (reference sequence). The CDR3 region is CSAAYLWGHEQYF. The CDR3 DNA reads TGCAGTGCCGCCTACCTTTGGGGTCACGAGCAGTACTTC.